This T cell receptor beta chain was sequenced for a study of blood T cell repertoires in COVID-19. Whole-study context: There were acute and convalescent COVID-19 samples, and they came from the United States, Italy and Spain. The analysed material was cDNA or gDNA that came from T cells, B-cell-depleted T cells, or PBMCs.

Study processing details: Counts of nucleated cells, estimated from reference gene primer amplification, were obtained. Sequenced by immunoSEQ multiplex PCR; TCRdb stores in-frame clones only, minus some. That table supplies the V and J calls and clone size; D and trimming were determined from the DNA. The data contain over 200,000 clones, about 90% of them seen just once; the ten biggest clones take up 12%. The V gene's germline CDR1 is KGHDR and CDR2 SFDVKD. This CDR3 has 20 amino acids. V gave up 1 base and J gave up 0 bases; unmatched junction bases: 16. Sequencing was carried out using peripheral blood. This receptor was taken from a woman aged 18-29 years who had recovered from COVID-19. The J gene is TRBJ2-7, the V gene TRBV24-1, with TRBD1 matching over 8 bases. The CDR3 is CATSDFPYPRGLAPSYEQYF. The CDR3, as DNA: TGTGCCACCAGTGATTTCCCCTATCCCAGGGGGCTCGCCCCCTCCTACGAGCAGTACTTC.